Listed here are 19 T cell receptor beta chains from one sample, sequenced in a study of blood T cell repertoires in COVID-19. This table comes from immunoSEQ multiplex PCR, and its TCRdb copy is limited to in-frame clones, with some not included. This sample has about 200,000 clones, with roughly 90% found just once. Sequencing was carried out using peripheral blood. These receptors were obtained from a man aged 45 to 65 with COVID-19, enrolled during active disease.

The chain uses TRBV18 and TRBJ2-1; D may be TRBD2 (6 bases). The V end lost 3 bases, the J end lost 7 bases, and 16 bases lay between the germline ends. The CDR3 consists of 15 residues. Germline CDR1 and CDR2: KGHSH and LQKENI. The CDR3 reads CASSPLPGVGNEQFF. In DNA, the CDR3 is TGTGCCAGCTCACCCCTTCCGGGAGTGGGTAATGAGCAGTTCTTC.

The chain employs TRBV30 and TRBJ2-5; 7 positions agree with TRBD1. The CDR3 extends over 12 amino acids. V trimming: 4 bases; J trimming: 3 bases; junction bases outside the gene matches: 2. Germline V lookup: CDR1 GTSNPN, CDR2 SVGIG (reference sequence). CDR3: CAWTGGKETQYF. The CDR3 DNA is TGTGCCTGGACAGGGGGTAAAGAGACCCAGTACTTC.

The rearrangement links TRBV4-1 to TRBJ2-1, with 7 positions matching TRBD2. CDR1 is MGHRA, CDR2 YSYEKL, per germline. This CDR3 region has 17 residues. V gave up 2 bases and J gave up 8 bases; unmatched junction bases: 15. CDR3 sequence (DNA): TGCGCCAGCAGCCAATGGGCCGAGACTAGCTCTGGGGATGAGCAGTTCTTC. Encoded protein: CASSQWAETSSGDEQFF.

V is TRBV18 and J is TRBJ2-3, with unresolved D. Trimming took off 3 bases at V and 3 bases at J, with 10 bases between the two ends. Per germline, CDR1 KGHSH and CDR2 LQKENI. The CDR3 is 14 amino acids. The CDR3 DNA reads TGTGCCAGCTCACCTTACCAAACAACAGATACGCAGTATTTT. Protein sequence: CASSPYQTTDTQYF.

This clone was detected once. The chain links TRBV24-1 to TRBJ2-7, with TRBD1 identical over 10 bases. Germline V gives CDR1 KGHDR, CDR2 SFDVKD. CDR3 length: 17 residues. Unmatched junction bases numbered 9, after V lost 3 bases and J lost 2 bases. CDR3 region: CATSDAFGTGDTYEQYF. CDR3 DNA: TGTGCCACCAGTGATGCGTTCGGGACAGGGGACACCTACGAGCAGTACTTC.

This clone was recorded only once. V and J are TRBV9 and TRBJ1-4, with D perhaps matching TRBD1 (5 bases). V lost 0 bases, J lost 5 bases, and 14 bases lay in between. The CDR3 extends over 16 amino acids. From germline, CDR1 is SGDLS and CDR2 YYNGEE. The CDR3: CASSVGSGGYNEKLFF. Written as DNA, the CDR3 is TGTGCCAGCAGCGTAGGGTCCGGGGGGTACAATGAAAAACTGTTTTTT.

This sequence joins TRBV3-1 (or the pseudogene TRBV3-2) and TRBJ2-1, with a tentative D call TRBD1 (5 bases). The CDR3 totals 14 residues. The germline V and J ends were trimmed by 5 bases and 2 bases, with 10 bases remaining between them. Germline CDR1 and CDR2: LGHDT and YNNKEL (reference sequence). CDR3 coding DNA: TGTGCCAGCAGCACGACAGCTACCTACAATGAGCAGTTCTTC. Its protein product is CASSTTATYNEQFF.

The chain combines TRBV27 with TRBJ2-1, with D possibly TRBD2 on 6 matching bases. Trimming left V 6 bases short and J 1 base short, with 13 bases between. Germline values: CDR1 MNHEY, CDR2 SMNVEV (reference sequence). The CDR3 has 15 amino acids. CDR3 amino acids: CASSDAGHSYNEQFF. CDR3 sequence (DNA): TGTGCCAGCAGCGATGCGGGGCATTCCTACAATGAGCAGTTCTTC.

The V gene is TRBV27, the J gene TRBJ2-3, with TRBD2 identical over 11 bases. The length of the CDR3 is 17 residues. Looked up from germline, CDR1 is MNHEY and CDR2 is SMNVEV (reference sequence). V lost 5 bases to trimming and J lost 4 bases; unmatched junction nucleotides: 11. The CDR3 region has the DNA TGTGCCAGCAGTCCCGGGACTAGCGGACCCAGGGCAGATACGCAGTATTTT. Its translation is CASSPGTSGPRADTQYF.

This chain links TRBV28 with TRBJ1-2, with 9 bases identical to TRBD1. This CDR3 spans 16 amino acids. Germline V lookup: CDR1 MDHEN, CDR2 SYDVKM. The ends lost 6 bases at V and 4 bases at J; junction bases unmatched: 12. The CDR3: CASSSTRTGEGYGYTF. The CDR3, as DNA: TGTGCCAGCAGCTCCACTCGGACAGGGGAGGGCTATGGCTACACCTTC.

The CDR3 protein is CASSQANRVYEQYF. CDR3 nucleotides: TGTGCCAGCAGCCAAGCGAACAGGGTTTACGAGCAGTACTTC. The rearrangement joins TRBV4-2 to TRBJ2-7, with D possibly TRBD1 on 6 matching bases. The V end was cut by 1 base, the J end by 4 bases, with 11 bases between. Germline lookup yields CDR1 LGHNA and CDR2 YNFKEQ. CDR3 length equals 14 residues.

This CDR3 reads CASSLGWATDTQYF. CDR3 in DNA: TGTGCCAGCAGCTTAGGTTGGGCCACAGATACGCAGTATTTT. This chain connects TRBV11-2 to TRBJ2-3; D is ambiguous. The germline V and J ends were trimmed by 1 base and 2 bases, with 7 bases remaining between them. The germline V gene encodes CDR1 SGHAT and CDR2 FQNNGV. The CDR3 loop spans 14 amino acids.

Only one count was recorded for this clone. CDR3 coding DNA: TGTGCCAGCAGCAAAACATCCAGGGTTAGTGAGACCCAGTACTTC. Its translation is CASSKTSRVSETQYF. The rearrangement uses TRBV11-3 and TRBJ2-5; D perhaps matches TRBD1 (5 bases). This CDR3 contains 15 residues. CDR1 is SGHNT, CDR2 YENEEA, per germline. V lost 5 bases to trimming and J lost 5 bases, with 18 bases between them. The full variable domain, its missing parts supplied by reference TRBV11-3 and TRBJ2-5, is EAGVVQSPRYKIIEKKQPVAFWCNPISGHNTLYWYLQNLGQGPELLIRYENEEAVDDSQLPKDRFSAERLKGVDSTLKIQPAELGDSAVYLCASSKTSRVSETQYFGPGTRLLVL.

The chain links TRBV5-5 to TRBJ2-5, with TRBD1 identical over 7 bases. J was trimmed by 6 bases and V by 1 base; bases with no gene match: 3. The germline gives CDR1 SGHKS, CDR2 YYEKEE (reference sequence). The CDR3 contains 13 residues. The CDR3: CASSLTGVQTQYF. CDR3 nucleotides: TGTGCCAGCAGCTTGACAGGGGTACAGACCCAGTACTTC. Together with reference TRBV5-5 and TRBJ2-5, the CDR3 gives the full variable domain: DAGVTQSPTHLIKTRGQQVTLRCSPISGHKSVSWYQQVLGQGPQFIFQYYEKEERGRGNFPDRFSARQFPNYSSELNVNALLLGDSALYLCASSLTGVQTQYFGPGTRLLVL.

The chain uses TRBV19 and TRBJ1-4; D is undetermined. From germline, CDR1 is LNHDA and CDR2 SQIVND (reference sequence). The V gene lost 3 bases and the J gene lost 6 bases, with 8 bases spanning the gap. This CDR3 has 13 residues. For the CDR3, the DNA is TGTGCCAGTAGTATGTGGCGGGATGAAAAACTGTTTTTT. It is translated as CASSMWRDEKLFF.

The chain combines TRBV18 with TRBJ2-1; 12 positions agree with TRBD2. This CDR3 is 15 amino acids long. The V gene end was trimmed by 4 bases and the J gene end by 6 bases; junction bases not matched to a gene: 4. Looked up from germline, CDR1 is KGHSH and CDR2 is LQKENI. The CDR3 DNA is TGTGCCAGCTCACTAACGACTAGCGGGAGCAATGAGCAGTTCTTC. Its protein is CASSLTTSGSNEQFF.

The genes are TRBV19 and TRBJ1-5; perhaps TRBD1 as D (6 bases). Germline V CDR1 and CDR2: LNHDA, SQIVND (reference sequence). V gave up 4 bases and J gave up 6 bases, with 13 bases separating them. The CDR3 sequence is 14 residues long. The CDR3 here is CASSTGRGSQPQHF. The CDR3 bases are TGTGCCAGTAGTACGGGAAGGGGGTCTCAGCCCCAGCATTTT.

The CDR3 DNA is TGTGCCAGCAGTTACGGGCTAGCTGTGGAGACCCAGTACTTC. Translated, it gives CASSYGLAVETQYF. The chain links TRBV6-6 to TRBJ2-5; tentatively, D is TRBD2 (5 bases). Trimming removed 2 bases at V and 5 bases at J, with 12 bases between. There are 14 residues in the CDR3. Germline V CDR1 and CDR2: MNHNY, SVGAGI (reference sequence).

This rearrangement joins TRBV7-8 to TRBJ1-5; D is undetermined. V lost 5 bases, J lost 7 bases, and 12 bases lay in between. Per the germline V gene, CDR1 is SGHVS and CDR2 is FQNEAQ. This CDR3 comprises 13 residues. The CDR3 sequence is CASSKHGRQPQHF. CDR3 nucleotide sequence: TGTGCCAGCAGCAAACACGGGAGGCAGCCCCAGCATTTT.